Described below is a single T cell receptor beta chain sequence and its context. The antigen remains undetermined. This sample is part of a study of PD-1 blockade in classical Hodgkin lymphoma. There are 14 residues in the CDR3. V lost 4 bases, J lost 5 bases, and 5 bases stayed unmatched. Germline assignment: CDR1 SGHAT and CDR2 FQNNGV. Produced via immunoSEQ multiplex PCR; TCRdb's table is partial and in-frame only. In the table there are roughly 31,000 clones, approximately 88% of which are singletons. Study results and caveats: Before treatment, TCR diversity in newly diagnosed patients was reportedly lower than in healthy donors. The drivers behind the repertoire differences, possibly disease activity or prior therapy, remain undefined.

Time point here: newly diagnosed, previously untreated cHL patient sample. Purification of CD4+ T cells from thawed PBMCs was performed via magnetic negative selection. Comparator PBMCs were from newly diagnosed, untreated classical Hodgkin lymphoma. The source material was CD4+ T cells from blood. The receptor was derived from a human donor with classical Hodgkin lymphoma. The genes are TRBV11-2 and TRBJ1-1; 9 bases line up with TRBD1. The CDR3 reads CASSWTGTGTEAFF. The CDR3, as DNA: TGTGCCAGCAGCTGGACTGGGACAGGGACTGAAGCTTTCTTT.